This TCR beta chain was identified during a study of T cells in Graves' hyperthyroidism and ophthalmopathy. Many counts were recorded for this clonotype. The investigators amplified TCR beta CDR3 regions from RNA transcripts. HTBI primers were employed in a first-round RT-PCR of the TCR CDR3. Via MiXCR, TCRdb re-called the multiplex PCR reads, giving one row per CDR3 protein. The data hold about 840,000 distinct CDR3 sequences, with over 35% observed a single time. Hyperthyroidism, newly diagnosed and lasting under 2 months, affected patients aged 18 to 65. Fresh 10 ml peripheral blood yielded PBMCs. Per germline, CDR1 DFQATT and CDR2 SNEGSKA (reference sequence). V lost 1 base and J 6 bases, leaving 13 bases between the germline ends. The CDR3 has 14 amino acids.

The sequence was obtained from a young man with Graves' hyperthyroidism. The gene calls are TRBV20-1 and TRBJ1-5; a weak D match, TRBD1 (5 bases). The material sequenced was blood. CDR3 protein: CSARGGAGFQPQHF. The DNA of the CDR3 is TGCAGTGCTAGAGGAGGGGCAGGGTTTCAGCCCCAGCATTTT.